This paragraph covers one T cell receptor beta chain sequence. This entry belongs to a study of T cell changes during pregnancy in multiple sclerosis. The assay was immunoSEQ multiplex PCR, and TCRdb's table has in-frame clones only and misses some. The data hold tens of thousands of clones, with approximately 90% observed a single time. The CDR3 spans 13 residues. The germline V gene has CDR1 LNHDA and CDR2 SQIVND (reference sequence). Trimming removed 4 bases from V and 4 bases from J, with 7 bases in between. Sequenced here: PBMCs, sampled in the first trimester of pregnancy. The receptor was isolated from a female donor in good health, serving as a control in a pregnancy study. Some clones in this sample may be carry-over from other donors' samples. This chain links TRBV19 with TRBJ1-4; perhaps TRBD1 as D (5 bases). The CDR3 reads CASSTGFNEKLFF. CDR3 sequence (DNA): TGTGCCAGTAGTACAGGGTTTAATGAAAAACTGTTTTTT.